The 20 T cell receptor beta chains given below trace back to one sample, sequenced in a study of CD8 T cell repertoires and HIV-1 epitope variants. This table comes from immunoSEQ multiplex PCR, and its TCRdb copy is limited to in-frame clones, with some not included. The sample yields roughly 4,600 clones, roughly 70% seen once. For these TCRs, the target antigens are not known. The specimen sequenced was cultured CD8+ T cells derived from PBMCs. The receptors come from a male donor with HIV.

This clone was seen a single time. The chain employs TRBV27 and TRBJ2-2, with TRBD2 identical over 7 bases. Looked up from germline, CDR1 is MNHEY and CDR2 is SMNVEV (reference sequence). The junction had 12 bases not matched to a gene; V was cut back by 0 bases and J by 5 bases. The CDR3 length is 18 residues. In DNA, the CDR3 is TGTGCCAGCAGTTTATCCACGGATTTACTAGCGAGTACCGGGGAGCTGTTTTTT. The encoded protein is CASSLSTDLLASTGELFF.

By proportion, this clone is hyperexpanded. The chain has TRBV7-2 and TRBJ2-7; 7 bases map to TRBD1. This CDR3 is 14 amino acids long. CDR1 SGHTA and CDR2 FQGNSA come from the germline V gene. V lost 3 bases to trimming and J lost 7 bases; unmatched junction nucleotides: 9. The CDR3 DNA follows: TGTGCCAGCAGCTTGGGACAGTACCTTCGTGAGCAGTACTTC. Residues: CASSLGQYLREQYF.

This chain links TRBV7-8 with TRBJ1-2; D remains unclear. The CDR3 consists of 14 residues. V lost 4 bases and J lost 6, with 15 bases in between. Germline lookup yields CDR1 SGHVS and CDR2 FQNEAQ. Here the CDR3 reads CASSSQSPGHGYTF. DNA of the CDR3: TGTGCCAGCAGCTCCCAGAGTCCTGGGCATGGCTACACCTTC.

A few counts support this clone. The chain combines TRBV9 with TRBJ1-6, with 8 positions matching TRBD1. From germline, CDR1 is SGDLS and CDR2 YYNGEE. CDR3 length equals 19 residues. The trim removed 0 bases at V and 7 bases at J, leaving 15 bases unmatched. CDR3 bases: TGTGCCAGCAGCGTAGACAAAGGGACAGGCTCTGGGGGGAATTCACCCCTCCACTTT. This encodes CASSVDKGTGSGGNSPLHF.

V gene TRBV5-6 combines with J gene TRBJ2-2, with D unresolved. CDR3 size: 14 residues. The germline gives CDR1 SGHDT, CDR2 YYEEEE. V lost 4 bases and J 2 bases, leaving 9 bases between the germline ends. The CDR3 loop reads CASSPFINTGELFF. The CDR3 bases are TGTGCCAGCAGCCCCTTTATTAACACCGGGGAGCTGTTTTTT.

This clone has a handful of counts. The rearrangement uses TRBV28 and TRBJ2-1; 7 bases line up with TRBD1. CDR1 is MDHEN and CDR2 is SYDVKM in the germline V gene. Unmatched junction bases numbered 4, after V lost 1 base and J lost 1 base. The CDR3 covers 16 residues. The CDR3 is CASSLSQGISYNEQFF. CDR3 in DNA: TGTGCCAGCAGTTTATCACAGGGGATATCCTACAATGAGCAGTTCTTC.

The chain joins TRBV30 to TRBJ2-5; the D call may be TRBD1 or TRBD2 (7 bases each). The CDR3 is 15 residues long. CDR1 and CDR2 (germline): GTSNPN, SVGIG (reference sequence). The germline V and J ends were trimmed by 2 bases and 1 base, with 14 bases remaining between them. The CDR3, as DNA: TGTGCCTGGAGTCAGGGGGGGGCCTTCCAAGAGACCCAGTACTTC. This gives the protein CAWSQGGAFQETQYF.

The chain uses TRBV4-2 and TRBJ1-4; D ambiguous. Germline assignment: CDR1 LGHNA and CDR2 YNFKEQ. V was shortened by 0 bases and J by 6 bases, with 14 bases between the two germline ends. This CDR3 region has 16 residues. The CDR3 loop is CASSQDFLGGDEKLFF. The DNA for the CDR3 is TGTGCCAGCAGCCAAGATTTCCTTGGTGGGGATGAAAAACTGTTTTTT.

The chain carries TRBV21-1 and TRBJ1-1. TRBV21-1 is described as a pseudogene. The CDR3 extends over 11 amino acids. CDR3 loop: CASSERTEAFF. The DNA for the CDR3 is TGTGCCAGCAGCGAAAGGACTGAAGCTTTCTTT.

The CDR3 nucleotides read TGTGCCAGCAGTTTCGAGGGAGGCCGTTCCTACAATGAGCAGTTCTTC. Its translation is CASSFEGGRSYNEQFF. The chain recombines TRBV28 with TRBJ2-1, with D possibly being TRBD2 (6 bases). The CDR3 consists of 16 residues. The germline V and J ends were trimmed by 3 bases and 1 base, with 13 bases remaining between them. Germline assignment: CDR1 MDHEN and CDR2 SYDVKM.

This clone has just a few counts. V usage is TRBV7-9 and J usage is TRBJ2-2, with D tentatively TRBD2 (6 bases). Germline assignment: CDR1 SEHNR and CDR2 FQNEAQ (reference sequence). Between the trimmed V and J ends, which lost 5 bases and 3 bases, there was a span of 13 bases. The CDR3 runs 15 residues. The CDR3: CASSGGELDTGELFF. The CDR3 bases are TGTGCCAGCAGCGGAGGGGAGCTAGACACCGGGGAGCTGTTTTTT.

V is TRBV21-1 and J is TRBJ2-1; no check of the table's D call, TRBD2, against the DNA was made. TRBV21-1 is given as a pseudogene. This CDR3 spans 13 amino acids. The DNA for the CDR3 is TGTGCCAGCAGCCCTCGGGGGGTCTATGAGCAGTTCTTC. Protein: CASSPRGVYEQFF.

The V and J genes are TRBV28 and TRBJ1-1; D is unclear. CDR1 is MDHEN, CDR2 SYDVKM, per germline. This CDR3 spans 12 amino acids. V lost 3 bases to trimming and J lost 6 bases, with 8 bases between them. In DNA form, the CDR3 reads TGTGCCAGCAGTTTTTCTAGGCCTGAAGCTTTCTTT. It encodes CASSFSRPEAFF.

This clone came up once. The V gene is TRBV4-2, the J gene TRBJ2-3; 13 positions agree with TRBD2. This CDR3 comprises 16 residues. The V and J ends lost 3 bases and 1 base, in that order; junction bases with no gene match: 1. CDR1 is LGHNA, CDR2 YNFKEQ, per germline. CDR3 sequence reads: CASSQGTSGGTDTQYF. CDR3 sequence (DNA): TGTGCCAGCAGCCAGGGGACTAGCGGGGGCACAGATACGCAGTATTTT.

The genes are TRBV7-2 and TRBJ2-1, with 13 bases identical to TRBD2. This CDR3 region has 17 residues. With V trimmed by 2 bases and J by 15 bases, 16 bases remained unmatched. The germline V gene encodes CDR1 SGHTA and CDR2 FQGNSA. For the CDR3, the DNA is TGTGCCAGCAGCTTACCTCCCAGGACTAGCGGGAGCCCCTCGACGTTCTTC. It encodes CASSLPPRTSGSPSTFF.

The rearrangement joins TRBV5-1 to TRBJ2-3; unclear D gene. The germline V and J ends were trimmed by 6 bases and 4 bases, with 15 bases remaining between them. Germline V gives CDR1 SGHRS, CDR2 YFSETQ. The CDR3 spans 14 residues. The CDR3 loop reads CASNPSSAPDTQYF. Here the CDR3 DNA reads TGCGCCAGCAATCCCTCCTCGGCCCCAGATACGCAGTATTTT.

The chain couples TRBV6-5 to TRBJ1-1, with D tentatively TRBD1 (5 bases). V shed 8 bases and J shed 1 base, with 11 bases lying between them. This CDR3 is built from 13 residues. CDR1 and CDR2 from the germline V gene are MNHEY and SVGAGI. The CDR3 sequence is CASSAGKNTEAFF. In DNA, the CDR3 is TGTGCCAGCTCGGCAGGGAAGAACACTGAAGCTTTCTTT.

V and J are TRBV30 and TRBJ2-7; the D is unclear. CDR3 length equals 12 residues. Germline CDR1 and CDR2: GTSNPN and SVGIG (reference sequence). Trimming stripped 0 bases from V and 3 bases from J, with 6 bases between. In DNA, the CDR3 is TGTGCCTGGAGTGTAGGTAGCTACGAGCAGTACTTC. Translation gives CAWSVGSYEQYF.

The V call is TRBV28, the J call TRBJ1-5; 7 bases align to TRBD1. With 4 bases clipped from V and 3 bases from J, the junction kept 12 bases outside the gene matches. In germline, CDR1 is MDHEN, CDR2 SYDVKM. The CDR3 covers 17 residues. The CDR3 loop is CASSSSTGVGVNQPQHF. Written as DNA, the CDR3 is TGTGCCAGCAGTTCCTCCACAGGGGTGGGGGTCAATCAGCCCCAGCATTTT.

This chain uses TRBV10-1 with TRBJ2-7; D perhaps matches TRBD1 (6 bases). Germline V gene lookup returns CDR1 WNHNN and CDR2 SYGVQD (reference sequence). This CDR3 comprises 15 residues. V lost 8 bases and J lost 4, with 21 bases in between. The DNA of the CDR3 is TGCGCCAGCCGGCTGAGTATCAGGGGATCGTACGAGCAGTACTTC. Residues: CASRLSIRGSYEQYF.